Listed below are T cell receptor beta chains from one sample, sequenced in a study of blood T cell repertoires in COVID-19. The repertoire was sequenced with immunoSEQ multiplex PCR; TCRdb's copy has only in-frame clones and lacks some. This repertoire shows about 230,000 clones, around four fifths found once; its top ten account for around 2.6%. The sample taken for sequencing was peripheral blood. Source of these receptors: a woman aged 70-85 years with active or convalescent COVID-19. CDR3s leave out the opening cysteine and the closing phenylalanine or tryptophan.

>TRBV28|TRBJ1-4
ASSLLLQGNEKLF
>TRBV14|TRBJ1-6
ASSQVEWGPPRPLH
>TRBV7-3|TRBJ1-2
ASSPGQGRGYT
>TRBV30|TRBJ2-2
AWRTGNTGELF
>TRBV10-2|TRBJ2-3
ASSWGALADTQY
>TRBV30|TRBJ2-3
AWSPGQGYTDTQY
>TRBV28|TRBJ1-5
ASSLMGAGENQPQH
>TRBV6-1|TRBJ1-1
ASSDRQGARSSEAF
>TRBV27|TRBJ2-7
ASGERQGNFYEQY
>TRBV12-5|TRBJ2-5
ASGRGGQETQY
>TRBV30|TRBJ1-5
AWSGGGTQPQH
>TRBV5-1|TRBJ2-2
ASSAGTSGITGELF
>TRBV7-2|TRBJ2-6
ASSLGSTGANVLT
>TRBV2|TRBJ2-5
ASRGTSGIQETQY
>TRBV9|TRBJ1-3
ASDPGTGVNTIY
>TRBV29-1|TRBJ2-6
SVTSGSGANVLT
>TRBV3-1/TRBV3-2|TRBJ1-4
ASSPSVTNEKLF
>TRBV7-8|TRBJ2-3
ASSARTSTPSTDTQY
>TRBV2|TRBJ2-5
ASSRGQETQY
>TRBV30|TRBJ1-1
AWSGAEYGSNTEAF